A single sample is the source of the 3 T cell receptor beta chains below, sequenced in a study of cytomegalovirus exposure and HLA in healthy donors. The PCR ran on 60 Vbeta and 13 Jbeta primers. Sequencing was performed with immunoSEQ multiplex PCR; in TCRdb, only in-frame clones are kept and a portion is missing. Of around 97,000 clones in the sample, 73% were seen once. The sample comprised PBMCs. These TCRs come from a man aged 40-55 years in good health and CMV-seronegative.

The chain is built from TRBV7-9 and TRBJ1-1; no definite D call. The CDR3 covers 11 residues. The V end lost 4 bases, the J end lost 8 bases, and 8 bases lay between the germline ends. Germline V gives CDR1 SEHNR, CDR2 FQNEAQ (reference sequence). This CDR3 is CASSSGREAFF. CDR3 DNA sequence: TGTGCCAGCAGCTCAGGCCGGGAAGCTTTCTTT. Full variable domain (outside the CDR3, taken from reference TRBV7-9 and TRBJ1-1): DTGVSQNPRHKITKRGQNVTFRCDPISEHNRLYWYRQTLGQGPEFLTYFQNEAQLEKSRLLSDRFSAERPKGSFSTLEIQRTEQGDSAMYLCASSSGREAFFGQGTRLTVV.

The chain employs TRBV27 and TRBJ2-7, with D maybe TRBD1 (7 bases). With 5 bases removed from V and 3 bases from J, the gap between germline ends came to 14 bases. The CDR3 runs 14 residues. CDR1 MNHEY and CDR2 SMNVEV come from the germline V gene (reference sequence). The CDR3 loop reads CASSRQGEDYEQYF. As DNA, the CDR3 is TGTGCCAGCAGTCGCCAGGGGGAGGACTACGAGCAGTACTTC.

This chain uses TRBV27 with TRBJ2-7, with TRBD1 identical over 9 bases. Germline trimming cut 5 bases from V and 4 bases from J; bases unmatched to any gene: 9. Germline V lookup: CDR1 MNHEY, CDR2 SMNVEV (reference sequence). CDR3 length: 15 amino acids. DNA of the CDR3: TGTGCCAGCAGTCCCCAAACAGGGGGCCCTTACGAGCAGTACTTC. This sequence encodes CASSPQTGGPYEQYF.